This TCR beta chain comes out of a study of early T cells in non-severe SARS-CoV-2 infection. Looking at the study overall: Sequenced material consisted of bulk RNA (from unsorted whole blood), and chains were unpaired.

Per germline, CDR1 KGHSH and CDR2 LQKENI. Between the trimmed V and J ends, which lost 3 bases and 0 bases, there was a span of 13 bases. The CDR3 runs to 16 residues. Notes on the study in general: The matching step, a VDJdb search, favored anti-spike CD8 responses and missed private and CD4 specificities.

Separate cDNA molecules each had unique molecular identifiers attached to them. MiXCR, run by TCRdb on the 5' RACE reads, gives a single entry per CDR3 protein. Among 15,000 to 20,000 distinct CDR3 sequences listed, around 5.1% were seen once. As for this clonotype: Its antigen remains unknown.

The sequencing input was whole blood. The TCR originated in an adult who was a healthcare worker with PCR-confirmed SARS-CoV-2 infection or an uninfected control (not recorded which). V is TRBV18 and J is TRBJ2-3; perhaps TRBD1 as D (7 bases). This chain's CDR3 is CASSPNRGLSTDTQYF. The CDR3 DNA reads TGTGCCAGCTCACCGAACAGGGGACTTAGCACAGATACGCAGTATTTT.